The rows below give T cell receptor beta chains drawn from one sample of a study of a mutant IDH1 vaccine in newly diagnosed glioma. Produced via immunoSEQ multiplex PCR; TCRdb's table is partial and in-frame only. The repertoire holds approximately 15,000 clones, with roughly 95% as singletons. Sequencing used peripheral blood mononuclear cells (PBMCs), obtained from a glioma patient treated with radiotherapy, temozolomide or both. The receptors stem from a woman aged 18-29 years with glioma. Some clones in this sample may be carry-over from other donors' samples. The CDR3 runs from the conserved cysteine through the conserved F or W. A D gene is named only where the DNA matches it firmly. Clone size appears in some rows only: once, few, many, or a class for an expanded clone.

TRBV4-1,NA,TRBJ2-3,NA,CASSQGSAGSTDTQYF,TGCGCCAGCAGCCAAGGGTCAGCAGGAAGCACAGATACGCAGTATTTT
TRBV19,NA,TRBJ1-6,NA,CASSSAHGNSPLHF,TGTGCCAGTAGTAGTGCGCATGGCAATTCACCCCTCCACTTT
TRBV7-2,NA,TRBJ2-2,NA,CASSLALTRGNTGELFF,TGTGCCAGCAGCTTAGCGCTAACGCGGGGAAACACCGGGGAGCTGTTTTTT
TRBV5-1,NA,TRBJ2-3,TRBD2,CASSLGLAGGPGTDTQYF,TGCGCCAGCAGCCTCGGACTAGCGGGAGGGCCGGGCACAGATACGCAGTATTTT
TRBV7-2,NA,TRBJ2-1,NA,CASSLDLAAIYNEQFF,TGTGCCAGCAGCTTAGATTTAGCGGCGATATACAATGAGCAGTTCTTC
TRBV25-1,NA,TRBJ1-1,NA,CASSDQGANTEAFF,TGTGCCAGCAGTGACCAGGGCGCGAACACTGAAGCTTTCTTT
TRBV7-2,NA,TRBJ1-4,NA,CASSLGGPHTVNEKLFF,TGTGCCAGCAGCTTGGGGGGGCCCCACACCGTTAATGAAAAACTGTTTTTT
TRBV7-4,NA,TRBJ2-1,NA,CASSLAPLGLGVCSYNEQFF,TGTGCCAGCAGCTTAGCCCCCCTTGGATTAGGAGTATGTTCCTACAATGAGCAGTTCTTC
TRBV5-1,NA,TRBJ1-5,TRBD1,CASSPSGTGNQPQHF,TGCGCCAGCAGCCCCTCAGGGACAGGGAATCAGCCCCAGCATTTT
TRBV29-1,NA,TRBJ1-5,NA,CSVRFMDQPQHF,TGCAGCGTTCGATTTATGGATCAGCCCCAGCATTTT
TRBV27,NA,TRBJ2-3,TRBD2,CASSSGLAEHPDTQYF,TGTGCCAGCAGTTCGGGGCTAGCGGAACACCCGGATACGCAGTATTTT
TRBV27,NA,TRBJ1-4,TRBD1,CASRGRGQSTNEKLFF,TGTGCCAGCAGGGGCAGGGGGCAATCAACTAATGAAAAACTGTTTTTT
TRBV28,NA,TRBJ1-2,NA,CASSLASEVYYGYTF,TGTGCCAGCAGCCTGGCGTCCGAGGTTTACTATGGCTACACCTTC
TRBV4-1,NA,TRBJ1-2,NA,CASSQELGQIRGYTF,TGCGCCAGCAGCCAGGAACTAGGACAGATTAGGGGCTACACCTTC
TRBV18,NA,TRBJ2-7,TRBD1,CASSPGTGPYEQYF,TGTGCCAGCTCCCCCGGGACAGGACCCTACGAGCAGTACTTC
TRBV5-6,NA,TRBJ2-1,NA,CASSLYGPDSQFF,TGTGCCAGCAGCTTGTATGGTCCGGACTCACAGTTCTTC
TRBV10-3,NA,TRBJ2-1,TRBD2,CAISDSIAGSYNEQFF,TGTGCCATCAGTGATTCTATAGCGGGGTCCTACAATGAGCAGTTCTTC
TRBV19,NA,TRBJ2-5,NA,CASSKTEQTGTQYF,TGTGCCAGTAGTAAGACCGAGCAGACGGGGACCCAGTACTTC
TRBV15,NA,TRBJ1-3,NA,CATSRDNISNYYSGNTIYF,TGTGCCACCAGCAGAGATAACATTTCTAATTACTACTCTGGAAACACCATATATTTT
TRBV14,NA,TRBJ2-7,NA,CASSQVLGAYEQYF,TGTGCCAGCAGCCAAGTTCTGGGAGCCTACGAGCAGTACTTC
TRBV13,NA,TRBJ1-1,NA,CASSSTNLVTEAFF,TGTGCCAGCAGCTCAACCAATTTGGTAACGGAAGCTTTCTTT
TRBV20-1,NA,TRBJ2-5,NA,CSAQDPETQYF,TGCAGCGCTCAGGATCCAGAGACCCAGTACTTC
TRBV5-4,NA,TRBJ2-7,TRBD1,CASSWGQGEHEQYF,TGTGCCAGCAGCTGGGGACAGGGAGAGCACGAGCAGTACTTC
TRBV10-3,NA,TRBJ2-1,NA,CASGEVGEQFF,TGTGCCTCTGGGGAAGTCGGTGAGCAGTTCTTC
TRBV4-3,NA,TRBJ2-5,NA,CASSQDLAGHGAQYF,TGCGCCAGCAGCCAAGATCTTGCGGGACACGGGGCCCAGTACTTC
TRBV12-5,NA,TRBJ2-3,NA,CASGLVPDGQTRADTQYF,TGTGCTAGTGGTTTGGTACCTGATGGTCAGACCCGAGCCGATACGCAGTATTTT
TRBV5-1,NA,TRBJ2-7,TRBD1,CASSRDRVTYEQYF,TGCGCCAGCAGCCGGGACAGGGTTACCTACGAGCAGTACTTC
TRBV4-1,NA,TRBJ2-7,NA,CASSQEQGREQYF,TGCGCCAGCAGCCAAGAACAGGGGAGGGAGCAGTACTTC
TRBV7-9,NA,TRBJ2-7,NA,CASSFEWTYEQYF,TGTGCCAGCAGCTTCGAGTGGACCTACGAGCAGTACTTC
TRBV7-9,once,TRBJ2-4,TRBD1,CASSRLQGSDIQYF,TGTGCCAGCAGCCGACTACAGGGGTCGGACATTCAGTACTTC
TRBV5-5,NA,TRBJ2-5,TRBD1,CASSLGWGQGGETQYF,TGTGCCAGCAGCTTGGGCTGGGGACAGGGAGGAGAGACCCAGTACTTC
TRBV18,NA,TRBJ2-5,NA,CASSPLTAETQYF,TGTGCCAGCTCACCACTGACAGCAGAGACCCAGTACTTC
TRBV10-3,NA,TRBJ2-7,TRBD2,CAIMGRAGGDEQYF,TGTGCCATCATGGGTAGGGCGGGGGGCGACGAGCAGTACTTC
TRBV6-5,NA,TRBJ1-1,TRBD1,CASSFRTGKAFF,TGTGCCAGCAGTTTCAGGACAGGGAAAGCTTTCTTT
TRBV10-3,once,TRBJ1-5,NA,CAISESGGMVGGRGIRSNQPQHF,TGTGCCATCAGTGAGTCTGGGGGGATGGTAGGAGGTAGGGGAATCCGTAGCAATCAGCCCCAGCATTTT
TRBV18,NA,TRBJ1-1,TRBD1,CASSPPTGGNTEAFF,TGTGCCAGCTCACCACCGACAGGGGGAAACACTGAAGCTTTCTTT
TRBV28,NA,TRBJ1-2,TRBD1,CASSRDRGRGGYTF,TGTGCCAGCAGTCGCGACAGGGGGCGCGGGGGCTACACCTTC
TRBV27,NA,TRBJ1-5,TRBD1,CASSPPGTGGWYSNQPQHF,TGTGCCAGCAGTCCGCCCGGGACAGGGGGTTGGTATAGCAATCAGCCCCAGCATTTT
TRBV18,once,TRBJ2-2,NA,CASSPSGGSTGELFF,TGTGCCAGCTCACCGTCAGGTGGGTCGACCGGGGAGCTGTTTTTT
TRBV10-3,NA,TRBJ2-1,TRBD2,CAITPSLSGGRNEQFF,TGTGCCATCACCCCCAGCCTGTCGGGAGGGCGCAATGAGCAGTTCTTC
TRBV11-3,once,TRBJ1-4,NA,CASSPGLTRGSTNEKLFF,TGTGCCAGCAGCCCGGGACTCACCAGGGGATCAACTAATGAAAAACTGTTTTTT
TRBV10-3,NA,TRBJ1-1,NA,CAISEAGVVETEAFF,TGTGCCATCAGTGAGGCAGGGGTGGTCGAAACTGAAGCTTTCTTT
TRBV21-1,NA,TRBJ1-5,NA,CASSKVTAFNQPQHF,TGTGCCAGCAGCAAAGTTACAGCCTTCAATCAGCCCCAGCATTTT
TRBV30,NA,TRBJ2-5,TRBD1,CAWTRQGALETQYF,TGTGCCTGGACTCGACAGGGGGCCTTGGAGACCCAGTACTTC
TRBV28,NA,TRBJ2-1,TRBD2,CASSPLSGRANNEQFF,TGTGCCAGCAGTCCCCTTAGCGGGAGGGCTAACAATGAGCAGTTCTTC
TRBV5-4,once,TRBJ1-2,NA,CASSLGSRVLGYGYTF,TGTGCCAGCAGCTTGGGAAGTCGTGTTCTCGGCTATGGCTACACCTTC
TRBV6-5,NA,TRBJ1-2,TRBD1,CASSNGQGIGYTF,TGTGCCAGCAGCAACGGACAGGGCATTGGCTACACCTTC
TRBV7-2,NA,TRBJ2-3,NA,CASSLEPGQGGYRDTQYF,TGTGCCAGCAGCTTAGAGCCCGGACAGGGAGGGTATAGAGATACGCAGTATTTT
TRBV2,NA,TRBJ1-5,NA,CASNVQGVTQPQHF,TGTGCCAGCAACGTACAGGGAGTCACTCAGCCCCAGCATTTT
TRBV28,NA,TRBJ1-6,TRBD1,CASRQGDYNSPLHF,TGTGCCAGCAGACAGGGGGACTATAATTCACCCCTCCACTTT
TRBV18,NA,TRBJ1-2,TRBD1,CASSPSGQGSRGYTF,TGTGCCAGCTCACCATCTGGACAGGGGTCTCGCGGCTACACCTTC
TRBV7-2,NA,TRBJ2-5,NA,CASSSQGVQETQYF,TGTGCCAGCAGCTCACAGGGTGTCCAAGAGACCCAGTACTTC
TRBV5-4,NA,TRBJ2-1,NA,CASSSGHPGYNEQFF,TGTGCCAGCAGCTCGGGACACCCGGGCTACAATGAGCAGTTCTTC
TRBV28,NA,TRBJ1-6,NA,CASSLLAGSTNSPLHF,TGTGCCAGCAGTTTACTAGCAGGGTCTACTAATTCACCCCTCCACTTT
TRBV19,NA,TRBJ2-3,TRBD1,CASSIGTGGTDTQYF,TGTGCCAGTAGTATAGGTACAGGGGGCACAGATACGCAGTATTTT